This T cell receptor beta chain was identified during a study of blood T cell repertoires in COVID-19. For the study at large: PBMCs, B-cell-depleted T cells, or T cells provided the cDNA or gDNA that made up the material.

Only in-frame clones appear in the TCRdb table, and some are missing; sequencing was by immunoSEQ multiplex PCR. The sample lists around 50,000 clones; about nine tenths were seen once. The V and J ends lost 0 bases and 3 bases, in that order; junction bases with no gene match: 12. CDR3 length equals 18 residues. Germline V gene data show CDR1 as MGHRA and CDR2 as YSYEKL. This chain links TRBV4-1 with TRBJ1-1; 8 bases map to TRBD1. The TCR originated in a human donor in a cohort sampled during active COVID-19. The sample was peripheral blood. The CDR3 region has the DNA TGCGCCAGCAGCCAAGATGGTGGCCAGGGGGCTCTCTACACTGAAGCTTTCTTT. Protein sequence: CASSQDGGQGALYTEAFF.